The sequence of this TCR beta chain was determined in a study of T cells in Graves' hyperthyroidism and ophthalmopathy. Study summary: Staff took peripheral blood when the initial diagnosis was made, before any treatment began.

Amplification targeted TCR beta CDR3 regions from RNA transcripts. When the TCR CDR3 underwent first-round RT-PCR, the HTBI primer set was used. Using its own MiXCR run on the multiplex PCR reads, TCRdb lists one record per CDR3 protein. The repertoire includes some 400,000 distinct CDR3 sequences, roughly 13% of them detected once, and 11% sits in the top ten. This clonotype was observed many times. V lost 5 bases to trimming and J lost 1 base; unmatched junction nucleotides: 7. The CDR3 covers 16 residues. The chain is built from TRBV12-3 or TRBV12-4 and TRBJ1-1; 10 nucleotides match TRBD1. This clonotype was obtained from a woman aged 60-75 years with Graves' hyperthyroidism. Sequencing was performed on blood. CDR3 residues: CASSSRRTGGNTEAFF. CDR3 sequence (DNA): TGTGCCAGCAGTAGCCGGAGGACAGGGGGGAACACTGAAGCTTTCTTT.